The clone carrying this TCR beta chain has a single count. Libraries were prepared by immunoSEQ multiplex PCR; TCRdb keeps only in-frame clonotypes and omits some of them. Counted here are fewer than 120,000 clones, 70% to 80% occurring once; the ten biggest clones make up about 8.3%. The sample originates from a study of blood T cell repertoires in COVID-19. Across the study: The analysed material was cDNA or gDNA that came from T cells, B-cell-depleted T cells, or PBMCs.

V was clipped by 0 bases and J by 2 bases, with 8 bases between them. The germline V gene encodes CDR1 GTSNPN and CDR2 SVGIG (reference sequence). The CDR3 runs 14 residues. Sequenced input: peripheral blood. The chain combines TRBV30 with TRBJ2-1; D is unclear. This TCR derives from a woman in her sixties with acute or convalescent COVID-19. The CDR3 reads CAWSVLRTYNEQFF. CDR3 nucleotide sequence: TGTGCCTGGAGTGTACTGCGGACCTACAATGAGCAGTTCTTC.